Presented here are 32 T cell receptor beta chains from one specimen sequenced in a study of T cells in localized non-small cell lung cancer. Here immunoSEQ multiplex PCR was the method, and the copy in TCRdb shows in-frame clones only, minus some. The sample has some 30,000 clones, approximately 91% seen once. Sequences were derived from PBMCs, sampled before any cancer treatment. The receptors shown here come from a man aged 35-69 years with stage II lung adenocarcinoma.

The genes are TRBV25-1 and TRBJ2-5, with 9 bases aligning to TRBD1. The germline V gene has CDR1 MGHDK and CDR2 SYGVNS. The CDR3 has 15 amino acids. V dropped 6 bases and J dropped 5; count of bases not matched to a gene: 10. The CDR3 here is CASSDTGQGVETQYF. CDR3 nucleotides: TGTGCCAGCAGCGACACGGGACAGGGCGTGGAGACCCAGTACTTC.

The rearrangement links TRBV5-1 to TRBJ2-1; D unclear. This CDR3 comprises 15 residues. Between the trimmed V and J ends, which lost 1 base and 6 bases, there was a span of 14 bases. The germline gives CDR1 SGHRS, CDR2 YFSETQ. CDR3 coding DNA: TGCGCCAGCAGCTTGTGGGCAGCAAGATCCAATGAGCAGTTCTTC. Its translation: CASSLWAARSNEQFF. The whole variable domain, remainder taken from reference TRBV5-1 and TRBJ2-1, is KAGVTQTPRYLIKTRGQQVTLSCSPISGHRSVSWYQQTPGQGLQFLFEYFSETQRNKGNFPGRFSGRQFSNSRSEMNVSTLELGDSALYLCASSLWAARSNEQFFGPGTRLTVL.

The rearrangement joins TRBV5-4 to TRBJ2-7; 7 bases are shared with TRBD2. CDR1 is SGHNT, CDR2 YYREEE, per germline (reference sequence). CDR3 length: 13 residues. Trimming cost V 10 bases and J 6 bases; bases outside gene matches: 13. The CDR3 reads CAVHWSGESEQYF. As DNA, the CDR3 is TGTGCCGTACACTGGAGCGGGGAGTCCGAGCAGTACTTC.

The V call is TRBV4-3, the J call TRBJ2-7, with TRBD1 matching 8 bases. The J segment lost 5 bases and the V segment lost 0 bases, leaving 6 bases of the junction unmatched. CDR1 and CDR2 from the germline V gene are LGHNA and YSLEER. The CDR3 extends over 15 amino acids. As DNA, the CDR3 is TGCGCCAGCAGCCAAGATATCGCAGGGGGCAACGAGCAGTACTTC. Translation: CASSQDIAGGNEQYF.

This clone was picked up a small number of times. The chain is built from TRBV5-1 and TRBJ1-1; D might be TRBD1 (5 bases). Deletions cut 4 bases from V and 1 base from J, with 8 bases between. The CDR3 is 13 amino acids. Germline V CDR1 and CDR2: SGHRS, YFSETQ. The CDR3 DNA reads TGCGCCAGCAGCGTACAGGCGAACACTGAAGCTTTCTTT. Its translation: CASSVQANTEAFF.

This clone came up a few times. The chain has TRBV2 and TRBJ2-5; 10 nucleotides match TRBD2. This CDR3 is built from 16 residues. Trimming cost V 6 bases and J 5 bases; bases outside gene matches: 12. Germline-derived CDR1 and CDR2 are SNHLY and FYNNEI. As DNA, the CDR3 is TGTGCCAGCAGCTGGAGGGGGGCTAGCGGGAGTGAGACCCAGTACTTC. Protein product: CASSWRGASGSETQYF.

The rearrangement links TRBV7-2 to TRBJ2-3, with TRBD2 matching 7 bases. Germline V lookup: CDR1 SGHTA, CDR2 FQGNSA. The CDR3 extends over 16 amino acids. V lost 1 base and J lost 6; bases outside the gene matches: 10. The CDR3 spells CASSLVRAGVSDTQYF. In nucleotides, the CDR3 is TGTGCCAGCAGCTTAGTCAGGGCGGGGGTATCGGATACGCAGTATTTT.

This rearrangement joins TRBV28 to TRBJ2-5; 10 bases align to TRBD2. The V and J ends lost 4 bases and 4 bases, in that order; junction bases with no gene match: 12. CDR3 size: 17 residues. The germline CDR1 and CDR2 sequences are MDHEN and SYDVKM. Here the CDR3 DNA reads TGTGCCAGCAGTTCCAAAGGACTAGCGGTCCTTAGAGAGACCCAGTACTTC. This codes for CASSSKGLAVLRETQYF.

This clone was found once. This chain uses TRBV28 with TRBJ1-1; D remains ambiguous. The germline V gene encodes CDR1 MDHEN and CDR2 SYDVKM. V dropped 0 bases and J dropped 5 bases, with 7 bases sitting between them. CDR3 length: 13 amino acids. CDR3 protein: CASSLWQLTEAFF. CDR3 nucleotide sequence: TGTGCCAGCAGTTTATGGCAATTGACTGAAGCTTTCTTT.

The chain links TRBV27 to TRBJ2-7, with TRBD1 identical over 7 bases. The V gene end was trimmed by 2 bases and the J gene end by 0 bases; junction bases not matched to a gene: 16. The CDR3 spans 19 residues. Germline assignment: CDR1 MNHEY and CDR2 SMNVEV (reference sequence). The CDR3 here is CASSLKTGLSQPDSYEQYF. The CDR3 DNA follows: TGTGCCAGCAGTTTAAAGACAGGGCTCTCCCAGCCAGACTCCTACGAGCAGTACTTC.

Turning to this clone: The sample contains more than one DNA sequence encoding this CDR3. The gene calls are TRBV5-4 and TRBJ1-2; weak D call: TRBD1 (6 bases). The CDR3 has 17 residues. Germline V lookup: CDR1 SGHNT, CDR2 YYREEE (reference sequence). Trimming took 5 bases from V and 7 from J, leaving 27 bases between them. Here the CDR3 DNA reads TGTGCCAGCAGACTGGAGGGGGGAACAGGTCGGGCGGGTGGCTACACCTTC. Its translation: CASRLEGGTGRAGGYTF.

This sequence joins TRBV5-1 and TRBJ1-1; no definite D call. Trimming cost V 4 bases and J 7 bases, with 11 bases left between them. The CDR3 consists of 12 residues. Per germline, CDR1 SGHRS and CDR2 YFSETQ. The CDR3 sequence is CASSHRIGEAFF. CDR3 bases: TGCGCCAGCAGCCATAGGATCGGTGAAGCTTTCTTT.

The table lists this clone with a count of one. The chain is built from TRBV7-9 and TRBJ2-1, with D perhaps TRBD2 (5 bases). The V gene's germline CDR1 is SEHNR and CDR2 FQNEAQ (reference sequence). The CDR3 runs to 13 residues. V dropped 8 bases and J dropped 9 bases, with 17 bases sitting between them. The CDR3 region is CASRLAVEAEQFF. CDR3 coding DNA: TGTGCCAGCCGTCTAGCCGTGGAGGCTGAGCAGTTCTTC.

The V gene is TRBV5-4, the J gene TRBJ2-1; 9 bases map to TRBD1. V shed 4 bases, J shed 9 bases, and the junction held 8 bases outside the gene matches. From germline, CDR1 is SGHNT and CDR2 YYREEE (reference sequence). This CDR3 has 14 amino acids. Here the CDR3 DNA reads TGTGCCAGCAGCCAGGGACAGGGCTTGGGTGAGCAGTTCTTC. Amino acid sequence: CASSQGQGLGEQFF.

This chain joins TRBV9 and TRBJ1-2; TRBD1 matches 8 bases. This CDR3 comprises 14 residues. CDR1 is SGDLS, CDR2 YYNGEE, per germline. After removal of 0 bases from V and 2 bases from J, the junction contained 0 bases not matched to a gene. This CDR3 is CASSVGQGNYGYTF. CDR3 nucleotide sequence: TGTGCCAGCAGCGTAGGACAGGGGAACTATGGCTACACCTTC.

V gene TRBV5-6 combines with J gene TRBJ1-2; 12 nucleotides agree with TRBD1. CDR1 is SGHDT and CDR2 is YYEEEE in the germline V gene. The CDR3 totals 16 residues. Trimming at V came to 2 bases and at J to 5 bases, leaving 7 bases not matched to a gene. CDR3 DNA sequence: TGTGCCAGCAGCTTATCTCCGGGACAGGGGGCTTATGGCTACACCTTC. It encodes CASSLSPGQGAYGYTF.

This chain connects TRBV30 to TRBJ1-6; weak D call: TRBD1 (5 bases). The CDR3 loop spans 14 amino acids. Germline V gene data show CDR1 as GTSNPN and CDR2 as SVGIG (reference sequence). Trimming shortened V by 0 bases and J by 5 bases, and 8 bases separated the two germline ends. As DNA, the CDR3 is TGTGCCTGGAGTGTAGGGGTCGATAATTCACCCCTCCACTTT. Translating it yields CAWSVGVDNSPLHF.

The chain recombines TRBV10-3 with TRBJ2-3; D gene unclear. Between the trimmed V and J ends, which lost 5 bases and 1 base, there was a span of 7 bases. Germline V gene sequence: CDR1 ENHRY, CDR2 SYGVKD. The CDR3 length is 13 residues. The DNA for the CDR3 is TGTGCCATCAGTTTCGGCGGCACAGATACGCAGTATTTT. Translated: CAISFGGTDTQYF.

CDR3 loop: CASSYRTVSSYEQYF. The DNA for the CDR3 is TGTGCCAGCAGTTACCGGACGGTGTCATCCTACGAGCAGTACTTC. The chain has TRBV6-6 and TRBJ2-7; D is unresolved. The length of the CDR3 is 15 residues. V dropped 2 bases and J dropped 1 base, with 12 bases sitting between them. Germline V gene lookup returns CDR1 MNHNY and CDR2 SVGAGI (reference sequence).

V and J are TRBV4-2 and TRBJ2-2; TRBD1 matches 8 bases. This CDR3 spans 14 amino acids. Trimming took 1 base from V and 5 from J; bases not matched to a gene: 0. Germline V gives CDR1 LGHNA, CDR2 YNFKEQ. CDR3 bases: TGTGCCAGCAGCCAAGGGACAGGGACCGGGGAGCTGTTTTTT. This translates into CASSQGTGTGELFF.

The CDR3 region is CASSLAVGQYEQYF. The CDR3 region has the DNA TGTGCCAGCAGCTTAGCGGTGGGACAGTACGAGCAGTACTTC. The chain has TRBV11-2 and TRBJ2-7; TRBD1 agrees at 7 bases. The CDR3 has 14 residues. The V and J ends lost 1 base and 4 bases, in that order; junction bases with no gene match: 4. Germline values: CDR1 SGHAT, CDR2 FQNNGV.

The chain uses TRBV6-4 and TRBJ2-1; D unclear. V was cut by 5 bases and J by 9 bases, with 11 bases left in between. This CDR3 contains 12 residues. Germline V lookup: CDR1 MRHNA, CDR2 SNTAGT. The CDR3 loop reads CASSKQITEQFF. The CDR3 DNA reads as TGTGCCAGCAGTAAACAAATCACTGAGCAGTTCTTC.

The V call is TRBV7-9, the J call TRBJ1-1, with D perhaps matching TRBD1 (6 bases). The V gene lost 5 bases and the J gene lost 8 bases, with 12 bases spanning the gap. Germline-derived CDR1 and CDR2 are SEHNR and FQNEAQ (reference sequence). The CDR3 sequence is 12 residues long. The CDR3 reads CASSPNRVEAFF. CDR3 nucleotides: TGTGCCAGCAGCCCAAACAGGGTCGAAGCTTTCTTT. Full variable domain (missing parts from reference TRBV7-9 and TRBJ1-1): DTGVSQNPRHKITKRGQNVTFRCDPISEHNRLYWYRQTLGQGPEFLTYFQNEAQLEKSRLLSDRFSAERPKGSFSTLEIQRTEQGDSAMYLCASSPNRVEAFFGQGTRLTVV.

This chain uses TRBV7-3 with TRBJ2-3; possible D gene TRBD2, 5 bases. V lost 5 bases to trimming and J lost 0 bases, with 12 bases between them. Germline lookup yields CDR1 SGHTA and CDR2 FQGTGA. CDR3 length: 15 residues. The CDR3 DNA follows: TGTGCCAGCAGCCAGCGACTATCGAGCACAGATACGCAGTATTTT. Its protein product is CASSQRLSSTDTQYF.

The chain couples TRBV9 to TRBJ2-2, with 8 bases identical to TRBD1. Per the germline V gene, CDR1 is SGDLS and CDR2 is YYNGEE. The CDR3 totals 16 residues. Losses at the gene ends were 1 base for V and 3 bases for J; bases not matched to a gene: 5. CDR3 in DNA: TGTGCCAGCAGCGTAACACAGGGGGTGTACACCGGGGAGCTGTTTTTT. This translates into CASSVTQGVYTGELFF.

This chain links TRBV27 with TRBJ2-7; 8 bases are a match to TRBD2. Germline trimming cut 4 bases from V and 1 base from J; bases unmatched to any gene: 6. This CDR3 comprises 15 residues. Germline-derived CDR1 and CDR2 are MNHEY and SMNVEV (reference sequence). This chain's CDR3 is CASSSPGLGSYEQYF. CDR3 nucleotides: TGTGCCAGCAGTTCACCGGGACTAGGATCCTACGAGCAGTACTTC.

The V call is TRBV4-3, the J call TRBJ2-1; the D gene is possibly TRBD2 (5 bases). The CDR3 contains 17 residues. Trimming cost V 4 bases and J 2 bases, with 18 bases left between them. Germline V gives CDR1 LGHNA, CDR2 YSLEER. Here the CDR3 reads CASSRNLGLSTYNEQFF. The DNA for the CDR3 is TGCGCCAGCAGCCGGAACCTTGGACTCTCGACCTACAATGAGCAGTTCTTC.

The J gene is TRBJ2-7, the V gene TRBV29-1; D possibly corresponds to TRBD1 (6 bases). The V gene lost 0 bases and the J gene lost 6 bases, with 12 bases spanning the gap. The CDR3 consists of 13 residues. CDR1 SQVTM and CDR2 ANQGSEA come from the germline V gene. CDR3 coding DNA: TGCAGCGTTGAAGAAGTAACAGGGCGCGAGCAGTACTTC. Translated: CSVEEVTGREQYF.

The chain employs TRBV28 and TRBJ1-5; 11 bases align to TRBD1. V lost 8 bases, J lost 7 bases, and 7 bases stayed unmatched. Looked up from germline, CDR1 is MDHEN and CDR2 is SYDVKM. This CDR3 comprises 14 residues. CDR3 DNA: TGTGCCAGCCTGGACAGGGGGCGTAGACAGCCCCAGCATTTT. It yields the protein CASLDRGRRQPQHF.

This sequence joins TRBV15 and TRBJ1-4; D is undetermined. CDR1 is LNHNV, CDR2 YYDKDF, per germline (reference sequence). This CDR3 is built from 16 residues. Trimming pared 0 bases from V and 5 bases from J, leaving 13 bases between. The CDR3 sequence: CATSRDLAGENEKLFF. In DNA form, the CDR3 reads TGTGCCACCAGCAGAGATCTGGCCGGCGAGAATGAAAAACTGTTTTTT. Variable domain in full (rest from reference TRBV15 and TRBJ1-4): DAMVIQNPRYQVTQFGKPVTLSCSQTLNHNVMYWYQQKSSQAPKLLFHYYDKDFNNEADTPDNFQSRRPNTSFCFLDIRSPGLGDTAMYLCATSRDLAGENEKLFFGSGTQLSVL.

CDR3 nucleotides: TGTGCCAGCAGTGACGGTTATTTAGCGGTAGAGCAGTACTTC. The encoded protein is CASSDGYLAVEQYF. The V call is TRBV2, the J call TRBJ2-7, with D perhaps matching TRBD2 (6 bases). Germline CDR1 SNHLY, CDR2 FYNNEI. V was shortened by 3 bases and J by 7 bases, with 16 bases between the two germline ends. There are 14 residues in the CDR3.

The genes are TRBV2 and TRBJ1-1; a weak D match, TRBD1 (5 bases). The V end lost 1 base, the J end lost 4 bases, and 13 bases lay between the germline ends. This CDR3 is built from 15 residues. CDR1 and CDR2 from the germline V gene are SNHLY and FYNNEI. CDR3 nucleotide sequence: TGTGCCAGCAGTGAAGTGTTTCAGGGAGGCACTGAAGCTTTCTTT. Protein: CASSEVFQGGTEAFF.